This T cell receptor beta chain was recorded in a study of T cell clusters in autoimmune cytopenias. Findings of the study overall: Primary autoimmune cytopenia patients appeared to lack physiological T cell clusters present in healthy donors.

Multiplex touch-down PCR amplified TRB using TRB-A and TRB-B pools in one tube. TCRdb re-analyzed the multiplex PCR reads; it lists each CDR3 protein once, without DNA. This sample's table has fewer than 1,400 distinct CDR3 sequences. Each sample's input was 250 ng genomic DNA, some 40,000 genome equivalents. There are 15 residues in the CDR3. The germline V gene encodes CDR1 DFQATT and CDR2 SNEGSKA (reference sequence). This clonotype is identified as medium-sized from frequency. The antigen is unknown. The chain uses TRBV20-1 and TRBJ2-3; TCRdb's D call of TRBD2 is untestable without DNA. The sample taken for sequencing was peripheral blood. The clonotype was recovered from a human donor with an autoimmune cytopenia or autoimmune hepatitis (not recorded which). CDR3: CSAASGTINSDTQYF.